The 10 T cell receptor beta chains below come from one sample, sequenced in a study of T-cell memory formation after mild COVID-19. From the 5' RACE reads, TCRdb called clonotypes with MiXCR, one entry per CDR3 protein. The profile shows around 45,000 distinct CDR3 sequences, 8.5% to 10% of them singletons. The sample consisted of PBMCs or a T cell subset sorted from them (not recorded which). These receptors all stem from an adult woman who had mild COVID-19 (a few samples of this study predate the infection). Cell type and time point are not known.

The genes are TRBV3-1 and TRBJ2-1; D unresolved. This CDR3 region has 12 residues. Trimming took 1 base from V and 9 from J, leaving 7 bases between them. Germline-derived CDR1 and CDR2 are LGHDT and YNNKEL (reference sequence). CDR3 sequence reads: CASSQGRREQFF. CDR3 DNA sequence: TGTGCCAGCAGCCAAGGGCGTCGTGAGCAGTTCTTC.

This clonotype is termed medium-sized. This sequence joins TRBV24-1 and TRBJ2-1, with 8 bases fitting TRBD1. This CDR3 comprises 16 residues. Germline CDR1 reads KGHDR; CDR2 reads SFDVKD. V shed 5 bases and J 0 bases; nucleotides not matched to a gene: 5. CDR3 DNA sequence: TGTGCCACCAGTGGGGCAGGGGGCGACTCCTACAATGAGCAGTTCTTC. It encodes CATSGAGGDSYNEQFF.

This clonotype was counted between two and nine times. This chain joins TRBV20-1 and TRBJ1-2; 8 bases line up with TRBD1. V gave up 5 bases and J gave up 4 bases; unmatched junction bases: 6. Germline CDR1 is DFQATT and CDR2 is SNEGSKA (reference sequence). The CDR3 has 13 residues. CDR3 coding DNA: TGCAGTGCTTTCCGGGACAGGATCTATGGCTACACCTTC. Translated: CSAFRDRIYGYTF.

The chain links TRBV29-1 to TRBJ2-5; no definite D call. The CDR3 runs 11 residues. Germline V gives CDR1 SQVTM, CDR2 ANQGSEA. Trimming removed 3 bases from V and 3 bases from J, with 5 bases in between. The CDR3 DNA sequence: TGCAGCGTTGATGGGGAAGAGACCCAGTACTTC. It translates to CSVDGEETQYF.

This clonotype was observed at least ten times. This chain joins TRBV9 and TRBJ2-5; 7 bases match TRBD2. The CDR3 has 13 residues. Germline CDR1 is SGDLS and CDR2 is YYNGEE. V lost 7 bases, J lost 1 base, and 4 bases stayed unmatched. CDR3 protein: CASGRGGQETQYF. The CDR3 nucleotides are TGTGCCAGCGGGAGGGGAGGCCAAGAGACCCAGTACTTC.

This clonotype turned up a few times. The chain uses TRBV6-1 and TRBJ2-7; 7 nucleotides align to TRBD1. Germline-derived CDR1 and CDR2 are MNHNS and SASEGT. V lost 6 bases and J lost 2; bases outside the gene matches: 10. This CDR3 comprises 15 residues. CDR3 bases: TGTGCCAGCAGATACTTTACGGGACAGACCTACGAGCAGTACTTC. Encoded protein: CASRYFTGQTYEQYF.

The table lists this clonotype with many counts. The chain carries TRBV5-1 and TRBJ2-3; the D is unclear. Trimming cost V 0 bases and J 2 bases, with 10 bases left between them. The V gene's germline CDR1 is SGHRS and CDR2 YFSETQ. CDR3 length: 15 amino acids. This chain's CDR3 is CASSLEGQITDTQYF. DNA for the CDR3: TGCGCCAGCAGCTTGGAAGGCCAGATCACAGATACGCAGTATTTT.

A few counts support this clonotype. This rearrangement joins TRBV2 to TRBJ1-2; TRBD1 aligns across 7 bases. Trimming cost V 6 bases and J 7 bases; bases outside gene matches: 14. The germline CDR1 and CDR2 sequences are SNHLY and FYNNEI. The CDR3 spans 15 residues. The CDR3 coding sequence is TGTGCCAGCAGCCCGAGACAAGACAGGGCTGGTGGCTACACCTTC. Translated: CASSPRQDRAGGYTF.

V and J are TRBV7-9 and TRBJ1-1; 7 bases agree with TRBD1. The CDR3 totals 14 residues. V trimming: 1 base; J trimming: 5 bases; junction bases outside the gene matches: 4. CDR1 is SEHNR and CDR2 is FQNEAQ in the germline V gene (reference sequence). The CDR3 loop is CASSLGQGVTEAFF. As DNA, the CDR3 is TGTGCCAGCAGCTTAGGTCAGGGGGTGACTGAAGCTTTCTTT.

In its sample, this clonotype was seen a few times. The V gene is TRBV18, the J gene TRBJ2-7; 10 nucleotides align to TRBD1. With V trimmed by 5 bases and J by 7 bases, 20 bases remained unmatched. CDR1 and CDR2 from the germline V gene are KGHSH and LQKENI. There are 18 residues in the CDR3. This CDR3 reads CASSWTGGTLGVIGEQYF. In DNA, the CDR3 is TGTGCCAGCTCATGGACAGGGGGTACCCTGGGAGTGATTGGGGAGCAGTACTTC.